A single sample gave rise to the 15 T cell receptor beta chains below, sequenced in a study of identical twins. TCRdb passed the 5' RACE reads through MiXCR, listing each CDR3 protein once. The sample yields fewer than 450,000 distinct CDR3 sequences, 8.5% to 10% seen once. Sequencing was carried out using naive T cells sorted from blood. Source of these receptors: a woman aged 50 to 60 in good health.

This sequence joins TRBV19 and TRBJ1-1; D not resolved. Trimming took 7 bases from V and 0 from J, leaving 9 bases between them. This CDR3 comprises 13 residues. Germline CDR1 reads LNHDA; CDR2 reads SQIVND (reference sequence). This CDR3 reads CASTPGLNTEAFF. As DNA, the CDR3 is TGTGCCAGTACTCCTGGGCTGAACACTGAAGCTTTCTTT. Drawing the rest from reference TRBV19 and TRBJ1-1, the complete variable domain is DGGITQSPKYLFRKEGQNVTLSCEQNLNHDAMYWYRQDPGQGLRLIYYSQIVNDFQKGDIAEGYSVSREKKESFPLTVTSAQKNPTAFYLCASTPGLNTEAFFGQGTRLTVV.

In its sample, this clonotype was seen many times. The V and J genes are TRBV5-5 and TRBJ1-1; a weak D match, TRBD1 (5 bases). CDR1 is SGHKS and CDR2 is YYEKEE in the germline V gene (reference sequence). The germline V and J ends were trimmed by 4 bases and 1 base, with 11 bases remaining between them. This CDR3 comprises 14 residues. The CDR3 loop reads CASSQGAANTEAFF. The CDR3 region has the DNA TGTGCCAGCAGCCAAGGGGCAGCGAACACTGAAGCTTTCTTT.

The sample holds a few counts of this clonotype. V is TRBV15 and J is TRBJ2-1, with TRBD2 matching over 8 bases. The germline V gene has CDR1 LNHNV and CDR2 YYDKDF (reference sequence). This CDR3 comprises 16 residues. Trimming took 3 bases from V and 0 from J; bases not matched to a gene: 4. The CDR3 spells CATSSGRASSYNEQFF. CDR3 in DNA: TGTGCCACCAGCAGCGGGAGGGCGAGCTCCTACAATGAGCAGTTCTTC. The whole variable domain, remainder taken from reference TRBV15 and TRBJ2-1, is DAMVIQNPRYQVTQFGKPVTLSCSQTLNHNVMYWYQQKSSQAPKLLFHYYDKDFNNEADTPDNFQSRRPNTSFCFLDIRSPGLGDTAMYLCATSSGRASSYNEQFFGPGTRLTVL.

This clonotype was seen a handful of times. This chain links TRBV19 with TRBJ2-5; 7 nucleotides line up with TRBD1. Germline V CDR1 and CDR2: LNHDA, SQIVND (reference sequence). The CDR3 length is 15 residues. J gave up 5 bases and V 6 bases, and 12 bases lay outside the gene matches. CDR3 sequence (DNA): TGTGCCAGTAGGCTACAGGGGTCAAGGTCGGAGACCCAGTACTTC. Amino acids: CASRLQGSRSETQYF.

This clonotype was seen a few times. The rearrangement links TRBV27 to TRBJ2-7; D perhaps matches TRBD2 (6 bases). Trimming took 7 bases from V and 6 from J, leaving 13 bases between them. The CDR3 spans 12 residues. Germline CDR1 MNHEY, CDR2 SMNVEV (reference sequence). The CDR3 coding sequence is TGTGCCAGCAATATGGGGGGAGGCGAGCAGTACTTC. Protein: CASNMGGGEQYF.

The chain recombines TRBV20-1 with TRBJ2-3; D possibly corresponds to TRBD1 (6 bases). Germline CDR1 DFQATT, CDR2 SNEGSKA (reference sequence). The CDR3 contains 15 residues. V lost 5 bases to trimming and J lost 6 bases, with 21 bases between them. CDR3 in DNA: TGCAGTGCTCCTACCGCAGGGGCGGCATTGGATACGCAGTATTTT. As protein: CSAPTAGAALDTQYF.

This chain connects TRBV19 to TRBJ2-5; the D gene is possibly TRBD1 (6 bases). The germline V gene encodes CDR1 LNHDA and CDR2 SQIVND (reference sequence). The CDR3 extends over 16 amino acids. V gave up 5 bases and J gave up 2 bases, with 18 bases separating them. CDR3 sequence: CASSARLTQGQETQYF. The CDR3 DNA reads TGTGCCAGTAGTGCGCGACTGACTCAGGGGCAAGAGACCCAGTACTTC.

There are many counts of this clonotype. The chain recombines TRBV29-1 with TRBJ2-3; 9 bases align to TRBD2. The V and J ends lost 5 bases and 6 bases, in that order; junction bases with no gene match: 9. Germline lookup yields CDR1 SQVTM and CDR2 ANQGSEA. This CDR3 spans 14 amino acids. The CDR3 coding sequence is TGCAGCGTTAGTGCCCGGACTAGCGACGATACGCAGTATTTT. It encodes CSVSARTSDDTQYF.

This clonotype was seen a few times. The chain is built from TRBV12-3 or TRBV12-4 and TRBJ1-1; D might be TRBD1 (5 bases). The CDR3 length is 15 residues. V was clipped by 7 bases and J by 5 bases, with 20 bases between them. CDR3 sequence: CASNDRDAVGTEAFF. CDR3 nucleotides: TGTGCCAGCAATGACCGGGACGCGGTAGGGACTGAAGCTTTCTTT.

V is TRBV28 and J is TRBJ2-7; 7 bases align to TRBD1. V shed 3 bases and J 2 bases; nucleotides not matched to a gene: 4. The CDR3 runs 14 residues. The germline gives CDR1 MDHEN, CDR2 SYDVKM. The CDR3 here is CASSFTQGAYEQYF. CDR3 coding DNA: TGTGCCAGCAGTTTTACCCAGGGGGCCTACGAGCAGTACTTC.

The sample holds many counts of this clonotype. The chain links TRBV20-1 to TRBJ2-1; 10 nucleotides match TRBD2. Germline assignment: CDR1 DFQATT and CDR2 SNEGSKA (reference sequence). V lost 5 bases, J lost 7 bases, and 8 bases stayed unmatched. The CDR3 length is 14 residues. The DNA of the CDR3 is TGCAGTGCTCCAAGCGGGAGGGCCAGGAATGAGCAGTTCTTC. Encoded protein: CSAPSGRARNEQFF.

This clonotype occurred many times. The CDR3: CASSLGAGDVNIQYF. The CDR3 nucleotides are TGTGCCAGCAGCCTTGGGGCGGGAGACGTTAACATTCAGTACTTC. The chain employs TRBV7-8 and TRBJ2-4; 7 nucleotides align to TRBD2. Trimming removed 5 bases from V and 7 bases from J; junction bases left unmatched: 11. From germline, CDR1 is SGHVS and CDR2 FQNEAQ. The CDR3 totals 15 residues. The whole variable domain, filled in from reference TRBV7-8 and TRBJ2-4, reads GAGVSQSPRYKVAKRGQDVALRCDPISGHVSLFWYQQALGQGPEFLTYFQNEAQLDKSGLPSDRFFAERPEGSVSTLKIQRTQQEDSAVYLCASSLGAGDVNIQYFGAGTRLSVL.

The rearrangement joins TRBV12-3 or TRBV12-4 to TRBJ2-3, with D tentatively TRBD2 (5 bases). The length of the CDR3 is 16 residues. V was clipped by 3 bases and J by 1 base, with 14 bases between them. The CDR3 DNA reads TGTGCCAGCAGTTTCCCGACTGTGGGAGGCACAGATACGCAGTATTTT. It encodes CASSFPTVGGTDTQYF.

The chain carries TRBV7-3 and TRBJ2-2, with TRBD2 matching over 14 bases. V shed 3 bases, J shed 10 bases, and the junction held 1 base outside the gene matches. From germline, CDR1 is SGHTA and CDR2 FQGTGA. The CDR3 contains 14 residues. CDR3 region: CASSLGLAGAELFF. The DNA of the CDR3 is TGTGCCAGCAGCTTGGGACTAGCGGGGGCGGAGCTGTTTTTT.

This clonotype was counted between two and nine times. V usage is TRBV14 and J usage is TRBJ2-6, with 9 positions matching TRBD1. Trimming took 4 bases from V and 2 from J; bases not matched to a gene: 6. The CDR3 is made up of 17 amino acids. Germline CDR1 SGHDN, CDR2 FVKESK. DNA of the CDR3: TGTGCCAGCAGCCCCGGACAGGGGCTTCCTGGGGCCAACGTCCTGACTTTC. Its translation: CASSPGQGLPGANVLTF.